This TCR beta chain was identified during a study of T cell responses to AZD1222 COVID-19 vaccine. A note on this clone: What it binds is not known.

Method: immunoSEQ multiplex PCR; TCRdb's copy keeps in-frame clones and lacks some. The sample includes over 95,000 clones, about 88% of them seen just once. The CDR3 contains 14 residues. From germline, CDR1 is SGHRS and CDR2 YFSETQ. With V trimmed by 3 bases and J by 5 bases, 4 bases remained unmatched. Findings and caveats of the study: Clonal diversity was possibly underestimated, and the donors were mostly white British, with more females. Among those given AZD1222, only six were seropositive at baseline. Within unmutated variant regions lay the reported targets of nearly half of spike-specific TCRs. Breadth and depth of Spike-specific TCRs rose after two AZD1222 doses.

The chain joins TRBV5-1 to TRBJ2-1, with TRBD1 matching over 8 bases. The sequencing here drew on peripheral blood, taken 28 days after the second AZD1222 dose. This receptor was obtained from an adult who received the AZD1222 COVID-19 vaccine. The DNA for the CDR3 is TGCGCCAGCAGCTGGGACAGGCCCGACAATGAGCAGTTCTTC. Its protein product is CASSWDRPDNEQFF. Full variable domain (missing parts from reference TRBV5-1 and TRBJ2-1): KAGVTQTPRYLIKTRGQQVTLSCSPISGHRSVSWYQQTPGQGLQFLFEYFSETQRNKGNFPGRFSGRQFSNSRSEMNVSTLELGDSALYLCASSWDRPDNEQFFGPGTRLTVL.